The 22 T cell receptor beta chains listed next were all sequenced from one sample in a study of neoadjuvant nivolumab and ipilimumab in lung cancer. The protocol was immunoSEQ multiplex PCR, while the TCRdb copy is restricted to in-frame clones and leaves out a portion. The table includes roughly 28,000 clones, about 75% detected once. The sequencing used tumor tissue, collected after neoadjuvant nivolumab, alone or with ipilimumab, at or shortly before surgery. Every receptor here comes from an adult with non-small cell lung cancer.

The J gene is TRBJ1-4, the V gene TRBV5-4; D is unclear. Trimming stripped 4 bases from V and 3 bases from J, with 10 bases between. Per the germline V gene, CDR1 is SGHNT and CDR2 is YYREEE (reference sequence). This CDR3 contains 14 residues. The CDR3 bases are TGTGCCAGCAGCGACAAGGTGGCTAATGAAAAACTGTTTTTT. Its translation: CASSDKVANEKLFF. Full variable domain (missing parts from reference TRBV5-4 and TRBJ1-4): ETGVTQSPTHLIKTRGQQVTLRCSSQSGHNTVSWYQQALGQGPQFIFQYYREEENGRGNFPPRFSGLQFPNYSSELNVNALELDDSALYLCASSDKVANEKLFFGSGTQLSVL.

The V gene is TRBV10-3, the J gene TRBJ1-2; tentative D call: TRBD1 (6 bases). V was clipped by 0 bases and J by 3 bases, with 11 bases between them. The CDR3 has 15 residues. CDR1 and CDR2 (germline): ENHRY, SYGVKD. CDR3 residues: CAISESMTGDYGYTF. In DNA, the CDR3 is TGTGCCATCAGTGAGTCTATGACAGGAGACTATGGCTACACCTTC.

The chain uses TRBV2 and TRBJ1-6, with 7 nucleotides matching TRBD1. The length of the CDR3 is 14 residues. V lost 10 bases to trimming and J lost 0 bases; unmatched junction nucleotides: 3. Germline V gene lookup returns CDR1 SNHLY and CDR2 FYNNEI. The chain's CDR3 is CATWDSSYNSPLHF. For the CDR3, the DNA is TGTGCCACCTGGGACAGCTCCTATAATTCACCCCTCCACTTT. Together with reference TRBV2 and TRBJ1-6, the CDR3 gives the full variable domain: EPEVTQTPSHQVTQMGQEVILRCVPISNHLYFYWYRQILGQKVEFLVSFYNNEISEKSEIFDDQFSVERPDGSNFTLKIRSTKLEDSAMYFCATWDSSYNSPLHFGNGTRLTVT.

This rearrangement joins TRBV5-1 to TRBJ2-3; 7 nucleotides align to TRBD1. In germline, CDR1 is SGHRS, CDR2 YFSETQ. Losses at the gene ends were 0 bases for V and 4 bases for J; bases not matched to a gene: 8. This CDR3 spans 16 amino acids. This CDR3 is CASSLAGKGGADTQYF. DNA of the CDR3: TGCGCCAGCAGCTTGGCCGGGAAAGGGGGCGCAGATACGCAGTATTTT.

The V call is TRBV29-1, the J call TRBJ2-7; tentative D call: TRBD1 (6 bases). Germline CDR1 SQVTM, CDR2 ANQGSEA. CDR3 length: 11 residues. Trimming took off 7 bases at V and 3 bases at J, with 10 bases between the two ends. CDR3 nucleotides: TGCAGCGCCAACAGGGACTACGAGCAGTACTTC. It translates to CSANRDYEQYF.

This chain connects TRBV30 to TRBJ2-1; TRBD1 might be the D (5 bases). V dropped 4 bases and J dropped 3 bases, with 7 bases sitting between them. CDR3 length: 12 amino acids. Germline V gene lookup returns CDR1 GTSNPN and CDR2 SVGIG (reference sequence). In nucleotides, the CDR3 is TGTGCCTGGACCCAGGGCTACAATGAGCAGTTCTTC. Translation: CAWTQGYNEQFF.

This sequence joins TRBV2 and TRBJ1-2; tentatively, D is TRBD1 (5 bases). This CDR3 has 14 amino acids. Germline V gene data show CDR1 as SNHLY and CDR2 as FYNNEI. Trimming cost V 6 bases and J 3 bases, with 14 bases left between them. The CDR3 spells CASSTSREHYGYTF. CDR3 sequence (DNA): TGTGCCAGCAGCACTAGCAGGGAGCACTATGGCTACACCTTC.

The chain uses TRBV27 and TRBJ2-5; D is perhaps TRBD1 or TRBD2 (5 bases each). The CDR3 length is 17 residues. CDR1 is MNHEY and CDR2 is SMNVEV in the germline V gene (reference sequence). V shed 6 bases and J shed 4 bases, with 24 bases lying between them. Here the CDR3 reads CASRVNGASARGETQYF. The CDR3 DNA follows: TGTGCCAGCAGGGTAAACGGGGCCTCCGCACGTGGAGAGACCCAGTACTTC.

This sequence joins TRBV9 and TRBJ2-2; 9 bases line up with TRBD2. The V gene's germline CDR1 is SGDLS and CDR2 YYNGEE. V lost 4 bases and J lost 6; bases outside the gene matches: 7. The CDR3 contains 15 residues. CDR3 in amino acids: CASSPGTSWSGELFF. The CDR3 bases are TGTGCCAGCAGCCCCGGGACTAGCTGGTCCGGGGAGCTGTTTTTT.

This clone was detected once. J is TRBJ2-7 and V is TRBV6-1; 10 bases are a match to TRBD2. With V trimmed by 1 base and J by 2 bases, 5 bases remained unmatched. This CDR3 region has 16 residues. The germline V gene encodes CDR1 MNHNS and CDR2 SASEGT. The CDR3: CASSEGSGGPTYEQYF. The CDR3 region has the DNA TGTGCCAGCAGTGAAGGTAGCGGGGGGCCAACCTACGAGCAGTACTTC.

The chain is built from TRBV29-1 and TRBJ2-1, with 11 positions matching TRBD2. This CDR3 has 14 residues. V dropped 7 bases and J dropped 7; count of bases not matched to a gene: 9. Germline CDR1 reads SQVTM; CDR2 reads ANQGSEA. The CDR3 sequence: CSAAGTSGGNEQFF. The CDR3 DNA is TGCAGCGCGGCCGGGACTAGCGGAGGGAATGAGCAGTTCTTC.

On this clone itself: Given a far larger clone just one base away, this is likely a sequencing read error. The identical CDR3 is also encoded by other nucleotide sequences in the sample. This chain uses TRBV5-4 with TRBJ2-5; 13 nucleotides agree with TRBD2. V lost 4 bases, J lost 4 bases, and 7 bases stayed unmatched. Germline assignment: CDR1 SGHNT and CDR2 YYREEE (reference sequence). This CDR3 is built from 16 residues. The CDR3 reads CASSHGTSGILETQYF. The CDR3 DNA reads as TGTGCCAGCAGCCACGGGACTAGCGGGATTTTAGAGACCCAGTACTTC.

The chain has TRBV10-1 and TRBJ2-3; D is unresolved. Trimming left V 4 bases short and J 2 bases short, with 10 bases between. This CDR3 has 14 residues. The V gene's germline CDR1 is WNHNN and CDR2 SYGVQD (reference sequence). CDR3 DNA sequence: TGCGCCAGCAGTGGTCTCCGGGTCACAGATACGCAGTATTTT. Its protein is CASSGLRVTDTQYF.

The chain employs TRBV6-1 and TRBJ1-2; 9 bases match TRBD1. This CDR3 is built from 11 residues. With 3 bases clipped from V and 14 bases from J, the junction kept 4 bases outside the gene matches. Per germline, CDR1 MNHNS and CDR2 SASEGT. The CDR3 loop reads CASSEGTGKTF. The DNA for the CDR3 is TGTGCCAGCAGTGAGGGGACAGGGAAGACCTTC.

This chain links TRBV5-6 with TRBJ2-7, with 8 bases identical to TRBD1. This CDR3 region has 14 residues. Germline CDR1 SGHDT, CDR2 YYEEEE. After removal of 1 base from V and 6 bases from J, the junction contained 6 bases not matched to a gene. Here the CDR3 DNA reads TGTGCCAGCAGCTTGTCCCCAGGGGGCCTCGAGCAGTACTTC. It codes for CASSLSPGGLEQYF. The entire variable domain, with the rest obtained from reference TRBV5-6 and TRBJ2-7, is as follows: DAGVTQSPTHLIKTRGQQVTLRCSPKSGHDTVSWYQQALGQGPQFIFQYYEEEERQRGNFPDRFSGHQFPNYSSELNVNALLLGDSALYLCASSLSPGGLEQYFGPGTRLTVT.

This chain joins TRBV5-1 and TRBJ2-7; TRBD1 is a possible D gene (6 bases). The V and J ends lost 4 bases and 3 bases respectively, with 17 bases between them. This CDR3 comprises 15 residues. CDR1 is SGHRS, CDR2 YFSETQ, per germline. The CDR3 loop reads CASSLAPTGNYEQYF. The CDR3 coding sequence is TGCGCCAGCAGCCTGGCACCGACAGGAAACTACGAGCAGTACTTC.

J is TRBJ1-5 and V is TRBV7-2, with D possibly matching TRBD1 (5 bases). The germline gives CDR1 SGHTA, CDR2 FQGNSA. The V and J ends lost 1 base and 4 bases respectively, with 17 bases between them. This CDR3 region has 17 residues. The CDR3 protein is CASSLGAGSATNQPQHF. CDR3 DNA: TGTGCCAGCAGCTTAGGGGCAGGGTCCGCGACAAATCAGCCCCAGCATTTT.

The V gene is TRBV14, the J gene TRBJ2-7; D uncertain. The CDR3 sequence is 13 residues long. The ends were cut back, 1 base at V and 0 bases at J, with 4 bases in the middle. Germline V gene lookup returns CDR1 SGHDN and CDR2 FVKESK. The DNA for the CDR3 is TGTGCCAGCAGCCAAGTATCCTCCTACGAGCAGTACTTC. This codes for CASSQVSSYEQYF.

The chain joins TRBV5-1 to TRBJ2-3; TRBD1 aligns across 9 bases. The germline V gene has CDR1 SGHRS and CDR2 YFSETQ. V lost 0 bases, J lost 3 bases, and 2 bases stayed unmatched. The length of the CDR3 is 15 residues. CDR3 in amino acids: CASSLVGQGTDTQYF. DNA for the CDR3: TGCGCCAGCAGCTTGGTAGGACAGGGGACAGATACGCAGTATTTT.

This clone is medium-sized by share. The chain joins TRBV14 to TRBJ1-2, with D hard to call. The CDR3 runs 13 residues. Trimming cost V 4 bases and J 4 bases, with 10 bases left between them. Germline V gene lookup returns CDR1 SGHDN and CDR2 FVKESK. The CDR3 DNA is TGTGCCAGCAGCCCTGGGTTCAGCTATGGCTACACCTTC. It is translated as CASSPGFSYGYTF.

The gene calls are TRBV2 and TRBJ1-1, with D uncertain. This CDR3 is 11 amino acids long. Germline V gene lookup returns CDR1 SNHLY and CDR2 FYNNEI. V lost 7 bases and J 0 bases, leaving 3 bases between the germline ends. CDR3 amino acids: CASNMNTEAFF. The CDR3 DNA reads TGTGCCAGCAACATGAACACTGAAGCTTTCTTT.

The chain employs TRBV6-6 and TRBJ1-2; D is possibly TRBD1 (5 bases). The CDR3 is made up of 15 amino acids. Germline V gene sequence: CDR1 MNHNY, CDR2 SVGAGI (reference sequence). The V end lost 0 bases, the J end lost 4 bases, and 12 bases lay between the germline ends. The CDR3 loop is CASSYSGLGTYGYTF. The CDR3, as DNA: TGTGCCAGCAGTTACTCGGGACTGGGAACCTATGGCTACACCTTC.